Each of the 8 T cell receptor beta chains below was sequenced from the same sample in a study of healthy donors' naive CD4 and CD8 T cells. Each TCR library used around 540 ng of total RNA and a linear amplification protocol. Via MiXCR, TCRdb re-called the reads, giving one row per CDR3 protein. The sample lists about 200,000 distinct CDR3 sequences, under 85% seen once, with less than 2.5% in the top ten. Sequences were obtained from naive CD4+ and CD8+ T cells sorted from blood, pooled from several donors. The receptors were sampled from a pool of human donors in good health; the sample pools cells from several healthy donors.

This clonotype was observed a single time. The genes are TRBV14 and TRBJ2-1, with 8 positions matching TRBD2. The CDR3 has 16 residues. V shed 4 bases, J shed 3 bases, and the junction held 8 bases outside the gene matches. Per the germline V gene, CDR1 is SGHDN and CDR2 is FVKESK. The CDR3 sequence is CASSPLRSGSYNEQFF. DNA of the CDR3: TGTGCCAGCAGCCCGTTGAGGAGCGGGAGCTACAATGAGCAGTTCTTC.

In this sample, this clonotype turned up a few times. V usage is TRBV5-6 and J usage is TRBJ2-1; no clear D gene. The length of the CDR3 is 13 residues. CDR1 and CDR2 from the germline V gene are SGHDT and YYEEEE. Trimming took 3 bases from V and 10 from J, leaving 14 bases between them. CDR3 sequence (DNA): TGTGCCAGCAGCTGGTCCCACACACAGGAGCAGTTCTTC. Translated: CASSWSHTQEQFF.

This clonotype was counted between two and nine times. The junction shows a germline mismatch at one end, possibly a read error. The chain joins TRBV27 to TRBJ1-2, with TRBD1 matching 9 bases. Per germline, CDR1 MNHEY and CDR2 SMNVEV (reference sequence). This CDR3 is built from 15 residues. In DNA form, the CDR3 reads TGTGCCAGCAGTCCTTCGTCCGGGACAGGGCCTTTAAGGGCCTTC. Translation gives CASSPSSGTGPLRAF.

CDR3 nucleotide sequence: TGTGCCAGCTCACCACTCCGACAGGGCCAAGAGACCCAGTACTTC. Translated, it gives CASSPLRQGQETQYF. The rearrangement uses TRBV18 and TRBJ2-5; 7 bases match TRBD1. This CDR3 is 15 amino acids long. V shed 1 base, J shed 1 base, and the junction held 3 bases outside the gene matches. In germline, CDR1 is KGHSH, CDR2 LQKENI.

The sample holds one count of this clonotype. The CDR3 coding sequence is TGTGCCAACACTCAACGGAGGGGCGAGCAGTACTTC. This gives the protein CANTQRRGEQYF. The chain employs TRBV28 and TRBJ2-7, with a possible D match to TRBD2 (6 bases). V gave up 10 bases and J gave up 6 bases, with 16 bases separating them. The CDR3 length is 12 residues. Germline V CDR1 and CDR2: MDHEN, SYDVKM.

This clonotype was seen more than once but under ten times. Compared with germline, one end of the junction differs, possibly owing to a read error. The chain has TRBV5-1 and TRBJ2-7, with D tentatively TRBD1 (6 bases). Germline CDR1 SGHRS, CDR2 YFSETQ. There are 14 residues in the CDR3. The CDR3: CASTLTGWGYEQYF. In DNA, the CDR3 is TGCGCCAGCACCTTGACAGGATGGGGCTACGAGCAGTACTTC.

The V and J genes are TRBV6-2 or TRBV6-3 and TRBJ2-1; TRBD2 matches at 8 bases. Germline V gene lookup returns CDR1 MNHEY and CDR2 SVGEGT. CDR3 length equals 15 residues. V shed 2 bases and J 4 bases; nucleotides not matched to a gene: 4. In DNA form, the CDR3 reads TGTGCCAGCAGTTACGGGTCTAGCGGGTACAATGAGCAGTTCTTC. Amino acid sequence: CASSYGSSGYNEQFF.

The rearrangement joins TRBV6-5 to TRBJ1-5, with D hard to call. This CDR3 has 14 residues. Trimming removed 5 bases from V and 4 bases from J, with 12 bases in between. The germline V gene has CDR1 MNHEY and CDR2 SVGAGI. CDR3 region: CASSPGSQNQPQHF. CDR3 nucleotide sequence: TGTGCCAGCAGTCCCGGGTCTCAGAATCAGCCCCAGCATTTT.